These 19 T cell receptor beta chains originate from one sample sequenced in a study of T cell repertoires and HLA-DP antigens. Their specific antigens are unknown. TCRdb keeps only in-frame clones here, not all; method: immunoSEQ multiplex PCR. The sample records fewer than 75,000 clones, around four fifths being singletons. Sample: CD4+ T cells from PBMCs. These receptors originate from a man in his 60s in good health and CMV-seronegative.

CDR3 bases: TGTGCCAGCAGCCACCCCGGGACAGCCTTATACCAAGAGACCCAGTACTTC. Protein product: CASSHPGTALYQETQYF. The J gene is TRBJ2-5, the V gene TRBV9, with TRBD1 matching over 7 bases. V dropped 4 bases and J dropped 0; count of bases not matched to a gene: 12. The CDR3 loop spans 17 amino acids. Germline-derived CDR1 and CDR2 are SGDLS and YYNGEE.

The V call is TRBV5-8, the J call TRBJ1-5, with 11 bases fitting TRBD1. The CDR3 length is 16 residues. The germline V gene has CDR1 SGHTS and CDR2 YDEGEE. V trimming: 5 bases; J trimming: 5 bases; junction bases outside the gene matches: 9. CDR3 DNA sequence: TGTGCCAGCAGACTCCTGGACAGGGGGCAATATCAGCCCCAGCATTTT. Translation: CASRLLDRGQYQPQHF.

The chain couples TRBV19 to TRBJ2-1; 8 bases agree with TRBD2. This CDR3 is built from 13 residues. The junction had 3 bases not matched to a gene; V was cut back by 4 bases and J by 7 bases. Per germline, CDR1 LNHDA and CDR2 SQIVND (reference sequence). CDR3 sequence (DNA): TGTGCCAGTAGTACACTAGCGGCAAATGAGCAGTTCTTC. This translates into CASSTLAANEQFF.

This chain joins TRBV7-6 and TRBJ2-3, with a possible D match to TRBD1 (6 bases). Per the germline V gene, CDR1 is SGHVS and CDR2 is FNYEAQ. The CDR3 contains 17 residues. Between the trimmed V and J ends, which lost 5 bases and 5 bases, there was a span of 23 bases. Here the CDR3 reads CASSLLDPGARIDTQYF. CDR3 nucleotides: TGTGCCAGCAGCCTTCTTGATCCAGGGGCGCGAATAGATACGCAGTATTTT.

The rearrangement uses TRBV4-3 and TRBJ2-5; D perhaps matches TRBD2 (5 bases). CDR1 is LGHNA, CDR2 YSLEER, per germline. The CDR3 has 15 residues. V was shortened by 1 base and J by 4 bases, with 13 bases between the two germline ends. The CDR3 coding sequence is TGCGCCAGCAGCCAAGGGGGAGCGAGGCGAGAGACCCAGTACTTC. Its translation: CASSQGGARRETQYF.

This clone was counted a single time. The chain couples TRBV7-2 to TRBJ2-2; the D is unclear. Trimming left V 4 bases short and J 4 bases short, with 10 bases between. CDR1 and CDR2 (germline): SGHTA, FQGNSA. The CDR3 length is 14 residues. The CDR3 region has the DNA TGTGCCAGCAGCTCCTGGGTGGGCACCGGGGAGCTGTTTTTT. Encoded protein: CASSSWVGTGELFF.

The rearrangement uses TRBV6-5 and TRBJ2-7; D ambiguous. V shed 4 bases and J shed 2 bases, with 12 bases lying between them. This CDR3 region has 14 residues. The germline gives CDR1 MNHEY, CDR2 SVGAGI. In DNA, the CDR3 is TGTGCCAGCAGTTTTGGACGGCCGCCCTACGAGCAGTACGTC. Translation gives CASSFGRPPYEQYV.

The chain is built from TRBV5-4 and TRBJ1-2, with TRBD1 matching over 8 bases. The CDR3 has 16 amino acids. Germline V gene sequence: CDR1 SGHNT, CDR2 YYREEE (reference sequence). V was pared by 1 base and J by 6 bases, with 11 bases of the junction left unmatched. CDR3 in amino acids: CASSLLRTGLYDGYTF. CDR3 in DNA: TGTGCCAGCAGCTTGCTCCGGACAGGGCTTTATGATGGCTACACCTTC.

The V call is TRBV6-1, the J call TRBJ1-2; D remains ambiguous. Germline CDR1 and CDR2: MNHNS and SASEGT. V was shortened by 3 bases and J by 4 bases, with 12 bases between the two germline ends. CDR3 length: 14 residues. The CDR3 nucleotides are TGTGCCAGCAGTGAGGGAGCAGGTTTCTATGGCTACACCTTC. Translation: CASSEGAGFYGYTF.

The rearrangement links TRBV19 to TRBJ1-2, with 8 bases aligning to TRBD1. J lost 1 base, V lost 4 bases, and 2 bases had no gene match. Germline CDR1 reads LNHDA; CDR2 reads SQIVND (reference sequence). The CDR3 has 14 residues. This CDR3 reads CASSRTGLNYGYTF. The CDR3 DNA reads as TGTGCCAGTAGTAGGACAGGGCTTAACTATGGCTACACCTTC.

The genes are TRBV7-7 and TRBJ2-5; D gene uncertain. The CDR3 spans 14 residues. V was pared by 0 bases and J by 4 bases, with 9 bases between. The germline CDR1 and CDR2 sequences are SSHAT and FNYEAQ (reference sequence). The CDR3 DNA is TGTGCCAGCAGCTTAGCGTCGGCAGTAGAGACCCAGTACTTC. Residues: CASSLASAVETQYF.

The chain joins TRBV7-2 to TRBJ2-7, with a weak D call TRBD2 (5 bases). The CDR3 totals 15 residues. With 0 bases removed from V and 0 bases from J, the gap between germline ends came to 9 bases. Germline-derived CDR1 and CDR2 are SGHTA and FQGNSA. CDR3 coding DNA: TGTGCCAGCAGCTTAGCGTCGGGAAACTCCTACGAGCAGTACTTC. It yields the protein CASSLASGNSYEQYF.

The V and J genes are TRBV2 and TRBJ2-3; no reliable D call. The V end lost 7 bases, the J end lost 6 bases, and 17 bases lay between the germline ends. This CDR3 has 14 residues. Germline CDR1 is SNHLY and CDR2 is FYNNEI. As DNA, the CDR3 is TGTGCCAGCACCGAAAGGCTATCCGTGGATACGCAGTATTTT. Encoded protein: CASTERLSVDTQYF.

V and J are TRBV11-2 and TRBJ1-1; 10 bases agree with TRBD1. The CDR3 extends over 15 amino acids. The germline V gene encodes CDR1 SGHAT and CDR2 FQNNGV. After removal of 5 bases from V and 1 base from J, the junction contained 4 bases not matched to a gene. CDR3 loop: CASSAGDRGNTEAFF. The CDR3 DNA is TGTGCCAGCAGCGCAGGGGACAGGGGGAACACTGAAGCTTTCTTT.

This clone showed up just once. The chain has TRBV7-9 and TRBJ2-5; 7 bases fit TRBD2. The CDR3 extends over 18 amino acids. Germline-derived CDR1 and CDR2 are SEHNR and FQNEAQ (reference sequence). V shed 4 bases and J 3 bases; nucleotides not matched to a gene: 17. The CDR3 sequence: CASSSGLPNTDKKETQYF. The DNA of the CDR3 is TGTGCCAGCAGCTCGGGACTACCTAACACAGATAAAAAAGAGACCCAGTACTTC.

V is TRBV10-3 and J is TRBJ2-3, with 8 bases matching TRBD2. The J segment lost 3 bases and the V segment lost 2 bases, leaving 10 bases of the junction unmatched. The CDR3 loop spans 17 amino acids. Germline lookup yields CDR1 ENHRY and CDR2 SYGVKD. The chain's CDR3 is CAISEGGAGVRTDTQYF. Here the CDR3 DNA reads TGTGCCATCAGTGAGGGTGGAGCGGGAGTCAGAACAGATACGCAGTATTTT.

The chain recombines TRBV21-1 with TRBJ2-3; TRBD2 reflects the table's D call only, with no check against the DNA. TRBV21-1 represents a pseudogene. CDR3 length: 14 amino acids. This CDR3 is CASPSGDSTDTQYF. DNA for the CDR3: TGTGCCAGCCCTAGCGGGGATAGCACAGATACGCAGTATTTT.

This clone was recorded once. This rearrangement joins TRBV5-6 to TRBJ2-2, with 7 bases lining up with TRBD2. Germline V gene data show CDR1 as SGHDT and CDR2 as YYEEEE. CDR3 length: 16 residues. V lost 0 bases to trimming and J lost 2 bases; unmatched junction nucleotides: 4. CDR3 in amino acids: CASSLAGGKNTGELFF. The CDR3 bases are TGTGCCAGCAGCTTGGCCGGGGGGAAAAACACCGGGGAGCTGTTTTTT.

The rearrangement joins TRBV11-3 to TRBJ2-5, with D perhaps TRBD2 (6 bases). V was cut by 5 bases and J by 1 base, with 14 bases left in between. This CDR3 region has 15 residues. In germline, CDR1 is SGHNT, CDR2 YENEEA. The CDR3: CASSRRDAPQETQYF. The CDR3 DNA is TGTGCCAGCAGCAGGCGGGACGCACCCCAAGAGACCCAGTACTTC.